This T cell receptor (beta chain) was captured in a study of blood T cell repertoires in COVID-19. Study context: Whether acute or convalescent, the COVID-19 samples came from the United States, Italy and Spain.

V was pared by 3 bases and J by 1 base, with 15 bases of the junction left unmatched. The CDR3 covers 20 residues. Looked up from germline, CDR1 is MDHEN and CDR2 is SYDVKM. Here immunoSEQ multiplex PCR was the method, and the copy in TCRdb shows in-frame clones only, minus some. The table records around 64,000 clones, approximately 90% of them present only once. The sequencing sample was made of peripheral blood. V gene TRBV28 combines with J gene TRBJ2-6, with 7 bases fitting TRBD1. This TCR was sampled from a human donor in a cohort sampled during active COVID-19. CDR3 residues: CASSFPSVTGYLSGANVLTF. CDR3 bases: TGTGCCAGCAGTTTCCCATCGGTGACAGGGTATCTGTCTGGGGCCAACGTCCTGACTTTC.